This T cell receptor beta chain was sequenced in a study of T cell responses to AZD1222 COVID-19 vaccine. The repertoire was sequenced with immunoSEQ multiplex PCR; TCRdb's copy has only in-frame clones and lacks some. The sample shows approximately 100,000 clones, 88% of them seen only once. CDR1 is MDHEN and CDR2 is SYDVKM in the germline V gene. CDR3 length: 16 residues. Between the trimmed V and J ends, which lost 2 bases and 0 bases, there was a span of 11 bases. The sample in question was peripheral blood, obtained on day 0 of MenACWY control vaccination. The chain combines TRBV28 with TRBJ1-5; D perhaps matches TRBD1 (5 bases). The source is an adult in good health. For the CDR3, the DNA is TGTGCCAGCAGTTTAAGGGACGGACTTAGCAATCAGCCCCAGCATTTT. Its translation is CASSLRDGLSNQPQHF. The entire variable domain, with the rest obtained from reference TRBV28 and TRBJ1-5, is as follows: DVKVTQSSRYLVKRTGEKVFLECVQDMDHENMFWYRQDPGLGLRLIYFSYDVKMKEKGDIPEGYSVSREKKERFSLILESASTNQTSMYLCASSLRDGLSNQPQHFGDGTRLSIL.